This T cell receptor beta chain was sequenced during a study of synovial regulatory T cells in juvenile arthritis (dated by TCRdb to 2015 to 2017). The study in broad terms: Of the sequenced patients, three were therapy-naive, one was treated with methotrexate plus infliximab, roughly six were treated with methotrexate, and one lacked treatment information. TCRbeta CDR3 repertoires of blood iaTreg cells, other blood Treg cells and synovial fluid Treg cells from matched patient samples were compared in the study. Effector T cell subsets from the study cohort were also sequenced for comparisons, but the Treg dataset by itself includes only blood Treg cells and synovial fluid Treg cells. The TCR repertoire comparisons covered Treg and Teff subsets from approximately twelve JIA patients with active disease.

The CDR3 spans 16 residues, from the cysteine through the phenylalanine. The record lacks a DNA sequence. CDR1 and CDR2, per the germline V gene, are SGHRS and YFSETQ. The donors for the TCR repertoire analysis were approximately 11 juvenile idiopathic arthritis patients with active disease who had not reached inactive disease, of whom 3 were polyarticular and 8 were oligoarticular. The median age of the TCR-sequenced patients was over 10 years (range about 2.1-25), and their median disease duration was 7 years (range 0.2-19.1). The samples used for TCR repertoire analysis were collected at two centres in Italy. Peripheral blood mononuclear cells were isolated using a Histopaque-1077 density gradient and were cryopreserved in approximately 90% FCS with approximately 10% DMSO. Paper-wide results and their limitations: Across patients, iaTreg TCR repertoires were largely private and overlapped partially with synovial Teff repertoires and blood CPL repertoires. Synovial Treg cells shared more CDR3 sequences with iaTreg cells than with other blood Treg cells, and Chao-Jaccard similarity confirmed that synovial Treg cells were more closely related to iaTreg cells. Compared with other blood Treg cells, blood iaTreg cells had lower TCR diversity, a finding consistent with antigen-driven expansion.

Libraries were made using the immunoSEQ multiplex PCR assay. TCRbeta CDR3 sequencing was carried out by Adaptive Biotechnologies. The original methods were these. Repertoire similarity was assessed with the Chao-modified Jaccard index and with the median clonotype overlap from 200 random subsamples of equal sample size. The similarity analyses were based on either productive nucleotide sequences or amino acid sequences translated in silico. Hierarchical clustering with single linkage and t-SNE based on Chao-modified Jaccard distances were applied for the comparison of repertoires. Repertoire diversity was assessed with the Renyi index over a range of alpha values after the sample sizes were normalised. TCRdb's version of the immuneACCESS table is confined to in-frame rearrangements and falls short of the full clone set. An unresolved V gene accounts for under half of the shortfall where checked; the remainder is of unknown origin. Clonal size and the V and J genes are those of that table, whereas D and trimming came from the DNA. The sample table holds around 10,000 clones. Of the sample, around 0.71% is held by the ten largest clones.

Comments on this clone: Its antigen remains undetermined.

The sample consisted of Treg cells from blood. According to the study, the label for this sample's cell subset or site signals: remaining (HLA-DR-negative) circulating blood Treg cells. The chain is made from TRBV5-1 and TRBJ2-2; no DNA is available, so the TRBD1 call from TCRdb remains unchecked. The clonotype originates from a donor younger than 30 with juvenile idiopathic arthritis. Here the CDR3 is given as CASSTIDRRNTGELFF.